A selection of T cell receptor beta chains follows, all from one sample in a study of T cell repertoires in cytomegalovirus infection. TCRdb re-analysed the reads in MiXCR, keeping a single row per CDR3 protein. This table has fewer than 550,000 distinct CDR3 sequences, around 27% appearing once. Sequenced input: PBMCs. These receptors were obtained from a human donor in good health (CMV status not recorded). Some clones in this sample may be carry-over from other donors' samples. Each CDR3 is given with its conserved first and last residue. Each record gives: J gene, clone size, D gene, V gene, CDR3 DNA, CDR3 protein. A D gene is named only where the DNA matches it firmly. Clone size appears in some rows only: once, few, many, or a class for an expanded clone.

J: TRBJ2-2
size: few
D: TRBD2
V: TRBV6-5
DNA: TGTGCCAGCAGTCCCCGGACTAGCGGGAGCCACACCGGGGAGCTGTTTTTT
CDR3: CASSPRTSGSHTGELFF

J: TRBJ1-2
size: many
D: NA
V: TRBV12-3/TRBV12-4
DNA: TGTGCCAGCAGCCCCGGAGGCTGGGAGAACTATGGCTACACCTTC
CDR3: CASSPGGWENYGYTF

J: TRBJ2-7
size: NA
D: TRBD2
V: TRBV7-2
DNA: TGTGCCAGCAGCCTCCCTACTAGCGGCGTCTCCATTTCCTACGAGCAGTACTTC
CDR3: CASSLPTSGVSISYEQYF

J: TRBJ1-5
size: NA
D: NA
V: TRBV24-1
DNA: TGTGCCACCAGTGATTCGCAGGGGACACATAGCAATCAGCCCCAGCATTTT
CDR3: CATSDSQGTHSNQPQHF

J: TRBJ1-2
size: NA
D: NA
V: TRBV27
DNA: TGTGCCACCGCCCTTGAGCCCTACTATGGCTACACCTTC
CDR3: CATALEPYYGYTF

J: TRBJ2-7
size: few
D: NA
V: TRBV6-2/TRBV6-3
DNA: TGTGCCAGCAGTGCTCTACGTCGGACAGCTCCCGGGGAGCAGTACTTC
CDR3: CASSALRRTAPGEQYF

J: TRBJ2-3
size: few
D: TRBD1
V: TRBV7-2
DNA: TGTGCCAGCAGCTTAATTGGGACAGCAAGAGATACGCAGTATTTT
CDR3: CASSLIGTARDTQYF

J: TRBJ1-5
size: few
D: TRBD1
V: TRBV19
DNA: TGTGCCAGTAGTATAGGAAGCAGGGGGCCTCAGCCCCAGCATTTT
CDR3: CASSIGSRGPQPQHF

J: TRBJ2-4
size: NA
D: NA
V: TRBV7-3
DNA: TGTGCCAGCAGCGCAAGTCGGGGGTCCGCCAAAAACATTCAGTACTTC
CDR3: CASSASRGSAKNIQYF

J: TRBJ1-1
size: NA
D: TRBD1
V: TRBV7-9
DNA: TGTGCCAGCACCACAGTCCCGGGACAGGGAGCGGACACTGAAGCTTTCTTT
CDR3: CASTTVPGQGADTEAFF

J: TRBJ2-2
size: NA
D: NA
V: TRBV12-3/TRBV12-4
DNA: TGTGCCAGCACTCGGGACTCTCAGAACACCGGGGAGCTGTTTTTT
CDR3: CASTRDSQNTGELFF

J: TRBJ2-2
size: NA
D: NA
V: TRBV29-1
DNA: TGCAGCGTGGTCGTAGGACGAGCCGGGGAGCTGTTTTTT
CDR3: CSVVVGRAGELFF

J: TRBJ1-1
size: many
D: TRBD1
V: TRBV11-3
DNA: TGTGCCAGCAGCCGGACAGGGAGGGGGAGCACTGAAGCTTTCTTT
CDR3: CASSRTGRGSTEAFF

J: TRBJ2-1
size: NA
D: NA
V: TRBV12-3/TRBV12-4
DNA: TGTGCCAGCAGTTTTCAGGGTAGGGGGTACAATGAGCAGTTCTTC
CDR3: CASSFQGRGYNEQFF

J: TRBJ1-1
size: NA
D: NA
V: TRBV4-1
DNA: TGCGCCAGCAGCCAAGACTCTAACCAGGGGAACACTGAAGCTTTCTTT
CDR3: CASSQDSNQGNTEAFF

J: TRBJ2-1
size: NA
D: TRBD2
V: TRBV6-1
DNA: TGTGCCAGCAGAATAAACCCGGGACTAACTGGGTTCTTC
CDR3: CASRINPGLTGFF

J: TRBJ1-2
size: NA
D: TRBD1
V: TRBV7-3
DNA: TGTGCCAGCAGCCCGAAACCAGGACAGGGCGGTGGCTACACCTTC
CDR3: CASSPKPGQGGGYTF

J: TRBJ2-2
size: NA
D: NA
V: TRBV7-6
DNA: TGTGCCAGCAGCGGACTCGAAGGTCTAACGGGACGATCTGTCGGGGAGCTGTTTTTT
CDR3: CASSGLEGLTGRSVGELFF

J: TRBJ1-1
size: NA
D: NA
V: TRBV20-1
DNA: TGCAGTGCTAAGGGGGTTGGGACTGAAGCTTTCTTT
CDR3: CSAKGVGTEAFF

J: TRBJ2-4
size: NA
D: TRBD2
V: TRBV7-2
DNA: TGTGCCAGCAGCTTAGACGGACTAGAGGTGTACATTCAGTACTTC
CDR3: CASSLDGLEVYIQYF